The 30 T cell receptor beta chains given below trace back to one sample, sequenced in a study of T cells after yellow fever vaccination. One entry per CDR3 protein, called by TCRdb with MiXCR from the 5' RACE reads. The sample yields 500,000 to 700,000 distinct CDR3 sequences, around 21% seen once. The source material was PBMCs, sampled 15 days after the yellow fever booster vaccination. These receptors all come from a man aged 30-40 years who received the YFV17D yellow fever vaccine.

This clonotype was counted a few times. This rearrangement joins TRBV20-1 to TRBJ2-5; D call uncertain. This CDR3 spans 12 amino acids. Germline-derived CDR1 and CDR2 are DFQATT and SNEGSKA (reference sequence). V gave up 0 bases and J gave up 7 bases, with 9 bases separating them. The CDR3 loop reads CSARDTGATQYF. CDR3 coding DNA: TGCAGTGCTAGAGATACCGGCGCGACCCAGTACTTC.

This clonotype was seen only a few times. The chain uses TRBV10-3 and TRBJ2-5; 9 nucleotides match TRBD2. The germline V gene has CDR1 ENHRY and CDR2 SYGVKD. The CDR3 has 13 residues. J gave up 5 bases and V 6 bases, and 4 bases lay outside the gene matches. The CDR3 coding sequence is TGTGCCATCAGGGGACTAGCTGGGGAGACCCAGTACTTC. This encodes CAIRGLAGETQYF.

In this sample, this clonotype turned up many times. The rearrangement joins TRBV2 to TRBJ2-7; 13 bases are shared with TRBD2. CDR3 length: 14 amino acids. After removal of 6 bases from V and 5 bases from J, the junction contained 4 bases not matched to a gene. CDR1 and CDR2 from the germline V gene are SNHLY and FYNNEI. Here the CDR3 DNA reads TGTGCCAGCAGCGGGGGACTAGCGGGAAACGAGCAGTACTTC. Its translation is CASSGGLAGNEQYF.

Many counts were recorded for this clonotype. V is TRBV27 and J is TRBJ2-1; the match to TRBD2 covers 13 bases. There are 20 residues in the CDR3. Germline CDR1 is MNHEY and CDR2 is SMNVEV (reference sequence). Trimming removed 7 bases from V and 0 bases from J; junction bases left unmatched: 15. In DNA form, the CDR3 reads TGTGCCAGCAAACCATACACCGGGACTAGCGGGATGAGCTCCTACAATGAGCAGTTCTTC. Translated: CASKPYTGTSGMSSYNEQFF.

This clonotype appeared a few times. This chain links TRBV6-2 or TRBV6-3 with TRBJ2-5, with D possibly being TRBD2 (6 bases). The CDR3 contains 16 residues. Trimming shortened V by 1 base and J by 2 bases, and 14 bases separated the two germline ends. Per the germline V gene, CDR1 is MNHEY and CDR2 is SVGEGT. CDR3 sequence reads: CASSYFGRGRQETQYF. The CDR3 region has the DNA TGTGCCAGCAGTTACTTCGGGAGAGGAAGACAAGAGACCCAGTACTTC.

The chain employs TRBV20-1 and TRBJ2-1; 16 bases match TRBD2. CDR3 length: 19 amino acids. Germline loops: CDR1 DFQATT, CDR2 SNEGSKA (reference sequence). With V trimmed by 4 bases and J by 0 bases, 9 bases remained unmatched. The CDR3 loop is CSANLGTSGRASSYNEQFF. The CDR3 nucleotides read TGCAGTGCTAACCTTGGGACTAGCGGGAGGGCAAGCTCCTACAATGAGCAGTTCTTC.

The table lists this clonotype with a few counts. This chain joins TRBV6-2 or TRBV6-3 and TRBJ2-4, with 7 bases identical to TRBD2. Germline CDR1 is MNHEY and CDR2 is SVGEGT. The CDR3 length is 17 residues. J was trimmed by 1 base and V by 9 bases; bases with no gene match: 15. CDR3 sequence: CASTLAAGLAAKNIQYF. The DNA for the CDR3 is TGTGCCAGTACGCTAGCGGCGGGTTTGGCCGCCAAAAACATTCAGTACTTC.

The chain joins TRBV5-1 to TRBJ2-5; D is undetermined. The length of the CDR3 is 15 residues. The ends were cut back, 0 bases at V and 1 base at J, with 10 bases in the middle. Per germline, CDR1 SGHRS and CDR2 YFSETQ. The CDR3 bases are TGCGCCAGCAGCTTGGGATCTGGGGTCCAAGAGACCCAGTACTTC. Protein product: CASSLGSGVQETQYF.

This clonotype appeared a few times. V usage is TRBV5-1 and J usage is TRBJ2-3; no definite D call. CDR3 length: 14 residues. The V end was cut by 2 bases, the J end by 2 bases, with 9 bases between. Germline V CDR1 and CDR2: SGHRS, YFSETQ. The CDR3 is CASSFNPYTDTQYF. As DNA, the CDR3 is TGCGCCAGCAGCTTCAATCCGTACACAGATACGCAGTATTTT.

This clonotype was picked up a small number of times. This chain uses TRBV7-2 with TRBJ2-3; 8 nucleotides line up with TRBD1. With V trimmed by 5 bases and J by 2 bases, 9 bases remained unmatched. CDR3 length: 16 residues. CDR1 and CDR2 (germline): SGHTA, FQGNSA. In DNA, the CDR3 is TGTGCCAGCAGCCCCGATCGGACAGGGTTCACAGATACGCAGTATTTT. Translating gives CASSPDRTGFTDTQYF.

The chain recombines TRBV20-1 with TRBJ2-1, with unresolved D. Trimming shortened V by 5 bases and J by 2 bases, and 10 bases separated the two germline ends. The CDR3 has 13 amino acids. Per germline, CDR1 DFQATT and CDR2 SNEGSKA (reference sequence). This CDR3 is CSAETTPYNEQFF. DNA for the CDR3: TGCAGTGCTGAGACCACCCCCTACAATGAGCAGTTCTTC.

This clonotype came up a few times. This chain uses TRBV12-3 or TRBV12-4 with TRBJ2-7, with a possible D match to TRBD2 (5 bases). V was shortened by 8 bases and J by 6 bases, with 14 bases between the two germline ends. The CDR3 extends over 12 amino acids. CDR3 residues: CASCLVEGEQYF. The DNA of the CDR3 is TGTGCCAGCTGCCTAGTAGAGGGCGAGCAGTACTTC.

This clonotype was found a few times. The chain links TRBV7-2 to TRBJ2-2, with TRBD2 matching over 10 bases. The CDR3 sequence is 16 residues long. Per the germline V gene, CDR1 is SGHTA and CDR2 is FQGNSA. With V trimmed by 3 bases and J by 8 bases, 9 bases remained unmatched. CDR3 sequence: CASSFTSLAGVGELFF. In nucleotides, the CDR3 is TGTGCCAGCAGCTTTACGAGCCTAGCGGGAGTTGGGGAGCTGTTTTTT.

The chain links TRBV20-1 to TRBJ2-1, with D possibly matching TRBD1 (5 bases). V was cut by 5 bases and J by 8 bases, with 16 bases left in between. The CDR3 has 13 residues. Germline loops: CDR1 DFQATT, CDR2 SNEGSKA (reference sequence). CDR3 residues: CSAPLGGAYEQFF. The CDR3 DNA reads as TGCAGTGCTCCCCTGGGTGGGGCTTATGAGCAGTTCTTC.

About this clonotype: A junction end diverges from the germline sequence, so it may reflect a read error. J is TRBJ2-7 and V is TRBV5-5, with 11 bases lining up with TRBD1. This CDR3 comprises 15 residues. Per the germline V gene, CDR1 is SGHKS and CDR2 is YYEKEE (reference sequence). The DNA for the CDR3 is TGTGCCAGCAGCTTCTCCGGGACAGGGGGGACCGAGCAGCACTTC. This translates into CASSFSGTGGTEQHF.

Written as DNA, the CDR3 is TGTGCCAGCAGCTTCCTTGGTAATCAGCCCCAGCATTTT. Its translation: CASSFLGNQPQHF. The chain uses TRBV5-6 and TRBJ1-5, with no clear D. Trimming pared 2 bases from V and 4 bases from J, leaving 7 bases between. The CDR3 covers 13 residues. Germline CDR1 is SGHDT and CDR2 is YYEEEE.

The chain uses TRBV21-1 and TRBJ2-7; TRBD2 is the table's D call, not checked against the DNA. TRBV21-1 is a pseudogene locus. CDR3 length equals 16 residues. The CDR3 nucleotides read TGTGCCAGCGGCTTTACCGTAGCGGGAGTTTCCTACGAGCAGTACTTC. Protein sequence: CASGFTVAGVSYEQYF.

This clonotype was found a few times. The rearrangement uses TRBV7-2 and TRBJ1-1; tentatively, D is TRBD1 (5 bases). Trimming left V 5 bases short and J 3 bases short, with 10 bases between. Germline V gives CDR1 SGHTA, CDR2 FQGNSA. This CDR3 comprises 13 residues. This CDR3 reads CASSRDGDTEAFF. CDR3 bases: TGTGCCAGCAGCCGGGACGGGGACACTGAAGCTTTCTTT.

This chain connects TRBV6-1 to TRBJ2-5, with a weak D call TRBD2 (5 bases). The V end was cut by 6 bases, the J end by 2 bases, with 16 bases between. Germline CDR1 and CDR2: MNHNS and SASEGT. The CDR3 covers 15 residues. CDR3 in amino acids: CASSLLGLWQETQYF. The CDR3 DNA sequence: TGTGCCAGCAGCCTCTTAGGACTGTGGCAAGAGACCCAGTACTTC.

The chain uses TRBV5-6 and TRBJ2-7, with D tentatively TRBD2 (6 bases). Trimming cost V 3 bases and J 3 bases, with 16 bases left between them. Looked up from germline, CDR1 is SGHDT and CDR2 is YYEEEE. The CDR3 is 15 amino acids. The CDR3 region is CASSSRREGSYEQYF. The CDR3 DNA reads TGTGCCAGCAGCTCCCGGCGGGAAGGGAGCTACGAGCAGTACTTC.

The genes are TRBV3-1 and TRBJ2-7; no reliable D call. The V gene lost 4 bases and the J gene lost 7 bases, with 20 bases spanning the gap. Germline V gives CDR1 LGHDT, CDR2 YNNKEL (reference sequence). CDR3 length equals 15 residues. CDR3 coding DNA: TGTGCCAGCAGCCCCTACCAGTCTCCGAGTAGGGAGCAGTACTTC. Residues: CASSPYQSPSREQYF.

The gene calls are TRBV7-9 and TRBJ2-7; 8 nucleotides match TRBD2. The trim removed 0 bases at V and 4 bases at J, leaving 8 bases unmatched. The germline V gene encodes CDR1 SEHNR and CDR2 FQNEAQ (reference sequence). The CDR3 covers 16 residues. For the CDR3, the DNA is TGTGCCAGCAGCTTAGCTCTGGCGGGAGGAGGATACGAGCAGTACTTC. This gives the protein CASSLALAGGGYEQYF.

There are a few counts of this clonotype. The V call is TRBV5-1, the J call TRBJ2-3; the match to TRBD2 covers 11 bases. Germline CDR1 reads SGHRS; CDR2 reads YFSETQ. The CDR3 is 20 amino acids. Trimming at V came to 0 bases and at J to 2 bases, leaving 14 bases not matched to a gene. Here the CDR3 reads CASSLGTSGHPTTTTDTQYF. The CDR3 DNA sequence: TGCGCCAGCAGCTTGGGGACTAGCGGGCACCCCACCACCACCACAGATACGCAGTATTTT.

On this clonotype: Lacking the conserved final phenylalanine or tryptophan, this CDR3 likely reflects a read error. This chain's CDR3 is CASSFGSPGELFS. The CDR3 nucleotides read TGTGCCAGCAGTTTCGGGAGTCCCGGGGAGCTGTTTTCT. J is TRBJ2-2 and V is TRBV12-3 or TRBV12-4, with D possibly matching TRBD2 (6 bases). This CDR3 has 13 amino acids. Trimming cost V 3 bases and J 6 bases, with 8 bases left between them.

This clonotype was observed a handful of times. DNA of the CDR3: TGTGCCAGCAGCTTACCTACAGGGGGCAGGTATGAGCAGTTCTTC. Translating gives CASSLPTGGRYEQFF. The gene calls are TRBV5-6 and TRBJ2-1; 9 positions agree with TRBD1. The CDR3 extends over 15 amino acids. Germline CDR1 SGHDT, CDR2 YYEEEE. With 2 bases clipped from V and 8 bases from J, the junction kept 8 bases outside the gene matches. The full variable domain, rest sourced from reference TRBV5-6 and TRBJ2-1, is DAGVTQSPTHLIKTRGQQVTLRCSPKSGHDTVSWYQQALGQGPQFIFQYYEEEERQRGNFPDRFSGHQFPNYSSELNVNALLLGDSALYLCASSLPTGGRYEQFFGPGTRLTVL.

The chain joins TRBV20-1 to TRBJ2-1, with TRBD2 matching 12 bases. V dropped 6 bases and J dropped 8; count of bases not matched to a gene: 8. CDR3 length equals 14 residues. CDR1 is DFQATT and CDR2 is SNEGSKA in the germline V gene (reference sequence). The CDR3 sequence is CSARLAGVSYEQFF. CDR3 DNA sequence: TGCAGTGCAAGACTAGCGGGAGTCAGCTATGAGCAGTTCTTC.

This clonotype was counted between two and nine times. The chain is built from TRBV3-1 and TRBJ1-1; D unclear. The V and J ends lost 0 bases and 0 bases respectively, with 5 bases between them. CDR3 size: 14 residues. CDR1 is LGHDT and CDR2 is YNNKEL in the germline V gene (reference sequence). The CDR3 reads CASSQDGVNTEAFF. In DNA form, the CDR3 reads TGTGCCAGCAGCCAAGATGGCGTGAACACTGAAGCTTTCTTT.

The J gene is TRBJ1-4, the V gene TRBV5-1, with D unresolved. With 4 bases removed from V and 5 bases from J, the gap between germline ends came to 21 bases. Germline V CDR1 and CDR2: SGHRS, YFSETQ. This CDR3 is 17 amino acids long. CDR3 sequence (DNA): TGCGCCAGCAGCATTAATGGACCGACTCCTTGGAATGAAAAACTGTTTTTT. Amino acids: CASSINGPTPWNEKLFF.

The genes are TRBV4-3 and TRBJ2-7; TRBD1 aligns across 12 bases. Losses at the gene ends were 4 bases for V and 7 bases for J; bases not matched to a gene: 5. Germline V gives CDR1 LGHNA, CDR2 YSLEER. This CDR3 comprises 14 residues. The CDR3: CASSRGQGAEEQYF. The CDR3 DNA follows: TGCGCCAGCAGCCGGGGACAGGGGGCTGAGGAGCAGTACTTC.

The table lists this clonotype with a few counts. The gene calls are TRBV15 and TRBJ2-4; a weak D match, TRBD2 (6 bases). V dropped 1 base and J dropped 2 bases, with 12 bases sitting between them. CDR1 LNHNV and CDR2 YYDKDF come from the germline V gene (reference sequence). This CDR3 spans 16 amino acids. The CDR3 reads CATSRAGLTTKNIQYF. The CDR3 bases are TGTGCCACCAGCAGAGCCGGACTAACTACCAAAAACATTCAGTACTTC.